Presented here are 27 T cell receptor beta chains from one specimen sequenced in a study of monozygotic twins with inflammatory bowel disease. TCRdb processed the 5' RACE reads again and assigns one entry to each CDR3 protein, with no DNA. This table lists around 370,000 distinct CDR3 sequences. The sample comprised blood. These receptors all come from a human donor with ulcerative colitis or Crohn's disease, or a healthy co-twin of an affected twin (not recorded which).

The chain links TRBV7-9 to TRBJ2-2; TCRdb indicates TRBD1, and absent DNA this call remains unverified. Germline V gives CDR1 SEHNR, CDR2 FQNEAQ (reference sequence). This CDR3 is built from 15 residues. The CDR3: CASSSGGTETGELFF.

The V gene is TRBV7-8, the J gene TRBJ1-2; TCRdb's assignment of TRBD1 cannot be checked, as there is no DNA. Germline assignment: CDR1 SGHVS and CDR2 FQNEAQ. The CDR3 is 13 residues long. Here the CDR3 reads CASSLPGEDGYTF.

This chain's CDR3 is CATSREVVSGNTIYF. The chain carries TRBV15 and TRBJ1-3. The germline V gene has CDR1 LNHNV and CDR2 YYDKDF (reference sequence). The CDR3 is made up of 15 amino acids.

V is TRBV18 and J is TRBJ2-5. The CDR3 consists of 14 residues. Germline V CDR1 and CDR2: KGHSH, LQKENI. CDR3 in amino acids: CASSPRVSQETQYF.

The chain employs TRBV4-3 and TRBJ2-2; TCRdb returns TRBD1, unconfirmable since there is no DNA. The CDR3 consists of 14 residues. Germline V gene lookup returns CDR1 LGHNA and CDR2 YSLEER. The CDR3 reads CASRLGQYTGELFF.

The CDR3 loop is CAWSPQYGRQYF. The chain has TRBV30 and TRBJ2-7. The CDR3 is 12 residues long. The germline V gene encodes CDR1 GTSNPN and CDR2 SVGIG (reference sequence). Based on the CDR3 plus reference TRBV30 and TRBJ2-7, the full variable domain is SQTIHQWPATLVQPVGSPLSLECTVEGTSNPNLYWYRQAAGRGLQLLFYSVGIGQISSEVPQNLSASRPQDRQFILSSKKLLLSDSGFYLCAWSPQYGRQYFGPGTRLTVT.

This chain uses TRBV5-1 with TRBJ1-1; without DNA, the TCRdb call of TRBD1 cannot be checked. There are 14 residues in the CDR3. Per the germline V gene, CDR1 is SGHRS and CDR2 is YFSETQ. The chain's CDR3 is CASSLQGEETEAFF.

The chain recombines TRBV5-1 with TRBJ1-4; TCRdb lists TRBD1, though no DNA is available to test this call. This CDR3 has 14 amino acids. Germline lookup yields CDR1 SGHRS and CDR2 YFSETQ. This CDR3 is CASRGTGSNEKLFF.

This chain uses TRBV7-8 with TRBJ2-1. This CDR3 is 13 amino acids long. CDR1 and CDR2 from the germline V gene are SGHVS and FQNEAQ. CDR3 residues: CASSLIQYNEQFF.

The chain recombines TRBV7-2 with TRBJ2-7; TCRdb indicates TRBD1, and absent DNA this call remains unverified. Germline V lookup: CDR1 SGHTA, CDR2 FQGNSA. The CDR3 is made up of 13 amino acids. This CDR3 is CASSSDRTYEQYF.

The chain joins TRBV15 to TRBJ2-5; the D gene TCRdb calls, TRBD2, cannot be checked with no DNA. The CDR3 is 15 residues long. Germline CDR1 reads LNHNV; CDR2 reads YYDKDF (reference sequence). The CDR3 reads CATRGLAVSRETQYF.

This chain links TRBV11-1 with TRBJ2-5; TCRdb gives TRBD1 as the D gene, but with no DNA this cannot be confirmed. The CDR3 is 18 residues long. The germline V gene encodes CDR1 SGHAT and CDR2 FQDESV (reference sequence). Here the CDR3 reads CASSLREGGAQDQETQYF.

The chain joins TRBV5-1 to TRBJ1-1; with no DNA, the TCRdb D assignment of TRBD1 cannot be verified. CDR3 length equals 12 residues. The germline V gene has CDR1 SGHRS and CDR2 YFSETQ. Here the CDR3 reads CASSFQGIEAFF.

The J gene is TRBJ2-2, the V gene TRBV27; as DNA is missing, the TRBD1 call by TCRdb cannot be tested. Germline V gene data show CDR1 as MNHEY and CDR2 as SMNVEV (reference sequence). The length of the CDR3 is 16 residues. The CDR3 loop reads CASSFGQGAQLGELFF.

The rearrangement joins TRBV5-1 to TRBJ2-1; absent DNA, TCRdb's TRBD1 call cannot be checked. The CDR3 has 16 residues. Germline CDR1 and CDR2: SGHRS and YFSETQ. CDR3 loop: CASSFYRQSSYNEQFF.

The rearrangement joins TRBV24-1 to TRBJ1-1; TCRdb's D gene call, TRBD1, goes unchecked for lack of DNA. The CDR3 length is 14 residues. Germline CDR1 is KGHDR and CDR2 is SFDVKD. CDR3: CATTGGTAGTEAFF.

The rearrangement joins TRBV20-1 to TRBJ2-2; TCRdb gives TRBD2 as the D gene, but with no DNA this cannot be confirmed. The germline V gene has CDR1 DFQATT and CDR2 SNEGSKA (reference sequence). The CDR3 length is 14 residues. CDR3 protein: CSAQTSGNTGELFF.

The chain's CDR3 is CASSWGPGLSTDTQYF. The chain employs TRBV5-1 and TRBJ2-3; the D gene TCRdb calls, TRBD2, cannot be checked with no DNA. The CDR3 is 16 amino acids. Germline V CDR1 and CDR2: SGHRS, YFSETQ.

The chain recombines TRBV6-2 or TRBV6-3 with TRBJ2-5; with no DNA, the TCRdb D assignment of TRBD1 cannot be verified. The CDR3 extends over 17 amino acids. Germline values: CDR1 MNHEY, CDR2 SVGEGT. The chain's CDR3 is CASSYRRDRVGEETQYF.

This sequence joins TRBV11-2 and TRBJ1-1. This CDR3 is 13 amino acids long. Germline lookup yields CDR1 SGHAT and CDR2 FQNNGV. CDR3: CASSLSLNTEAFF.

The CDR3 loop is CASGLAEGVKYEQYF. V and J are TRBV5-6 and TRBJ2-7; checking the TCRdb D call of TRBD2 is not possible without DNA. This CDR3 region has 15 residues. Germline V gene lookup returns CDR1 SGHDT and CDR2 YYEEEE.

The chain links TRBV7-2 to TRBJ1-2; without DNA, the TCRdb call of TRBD1 cannot be checked. The CDR3 has 14 residues. CDR1 is SGHTA, CDR2 FQGNSA, per germline. The CDR3 spells CASSLNRANYGYTF.

The V and J genes are TRBV7-2 and TRBJ2-2; without DNA, the TCRdb call of TRBD2 cannot be checked. Germline loops: CDR1 SGHTA, CDR2 FQGNSA. CDR3 size: 16 residues. The CDR3 region is CASSLVAGVNTGELFF.

CDR3 amino acids: CASSPPGLMNQPQHF. This sequence joins TRBV18 and TRBJ1-5. The CDR3 consists of 15 residues. Germline assignment: CDR1 KGHSH and CDR2 LQKENI.

The chain links TRBV7-2 to TRBJ2-7; TCRdb indicates TRBD1, and absent DNA this call remains unverified. Germline lookup yields CDR1 SGHTA and CDR2 FQGNSA. The CDR3 has 15 amino acids. The CDR3 sequence: CASSSGTLKAYEQYF.

The genes are TRBV9 and TRBJ2-7. This CDR3 comprises 14 residues. Germline V gene data show CDR1 as SGDLS and CDR2 as YYNGEE. The CDR3 here is CASSGSRSSYEQYF.

CDR3 protein: CSVEVSLTGELFF. V gene TRBV29-1 combines with J gene TRBJ2-2. Germline V CDR1 and CDR2: SQVTM, ANQGSEA. This CDR3 is 13 amino acids long.